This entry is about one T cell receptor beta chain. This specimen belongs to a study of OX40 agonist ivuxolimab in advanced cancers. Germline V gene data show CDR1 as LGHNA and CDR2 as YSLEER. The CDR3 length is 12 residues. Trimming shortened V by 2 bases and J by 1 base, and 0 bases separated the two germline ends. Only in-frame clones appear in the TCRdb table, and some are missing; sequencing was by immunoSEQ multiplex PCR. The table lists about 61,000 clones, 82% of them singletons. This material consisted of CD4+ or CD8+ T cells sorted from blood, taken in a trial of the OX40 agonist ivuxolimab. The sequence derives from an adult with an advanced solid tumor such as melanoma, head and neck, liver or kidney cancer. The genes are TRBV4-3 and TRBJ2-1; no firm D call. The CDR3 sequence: CASSQSYNEQFF. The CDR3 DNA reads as TGCGCCAGCAGCCAATCCTACAATGAGCAGTTCTTC.